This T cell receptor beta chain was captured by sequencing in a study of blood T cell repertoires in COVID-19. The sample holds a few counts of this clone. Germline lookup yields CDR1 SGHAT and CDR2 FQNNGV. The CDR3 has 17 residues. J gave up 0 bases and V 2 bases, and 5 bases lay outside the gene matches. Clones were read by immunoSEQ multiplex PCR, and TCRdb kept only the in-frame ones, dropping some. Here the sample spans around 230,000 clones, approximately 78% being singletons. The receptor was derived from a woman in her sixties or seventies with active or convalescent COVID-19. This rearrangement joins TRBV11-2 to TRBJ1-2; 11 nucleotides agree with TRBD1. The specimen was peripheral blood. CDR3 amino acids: CASSLTGQGASNYGYTF. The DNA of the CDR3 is TGTGCCAGCAGCTTAACTGGACAGGGGGCGTCTAACTATGGCTACACCTTC.